The 15 T cell receptor beta chains below were found in one sample sequenced in a study of blood T cell repertoires in COVID-19. Generated by immunoSEQ multiplex PCR, the TCRdb table keeps only in-frame clones and is missing some. Here the sample spans hundreds of thousands of clones, about 90% being singletons. The source material was PBMCs or T cells enriched from blood (not recorded which). These receptors were obtained from a woman aged 25-40 years who had recovered from COVID-19.

Written as DNA, the CDR3 is TGTGCCAGCAGTTACTCGAGGGCAGGCCCGAACACTGAAGCTTTCTTT. Its translation is CASSYSRAGPNTEAFF. The chain couples TRBV6-2 or TRBV6-3 to TRBJ1-1; D not resolved. The CDR3 has 16 amino acids. V lost 0 bases, J lost 1 base, and 12 bases lay in between. CDR1 MNHEY and CDR2 SVGEGT come from the germline V gene.

The chain links TRBV4-1 to TRBJ2-3, with 7 bases aligning to TRBD1. Trimming at V came to 4 bases and at J to 2 bases, leaving 15 bases not matched to a gene. CDR1 and CDR2 (germline): MGHRA, YSYEKL. This CDR3 comprises 18 residues. For the CDR3, the DNA is TGCGCCAGCAGCCGCGAACGGGACAGTGGTGTTACCACAGATACGCAGTATTTT. It yields the protein CASSRERDSGVTTDTQYF.

In this sample, this clone turned up once. The chain is built from TRBV11-2 and TRBJ1-2; 7 positions agree with TRBD1. Looked up from germline, CDR1 is SGHAT and CDR2 is FQNNGV. This CDR3 is 16 amino acids long. The V segment lost 0 bases and the J segment 4 bases; nucleotides outside the gene matches: 8. The CDR3 DNA follows: TGTGCCAGCAGCTTAGATTGGACAGGACGAGGCTATGGCTACACCTTC. As protein: CASSLDWTGRGYGYTF.

V gene TRBV27 combines with J gene TRBJ1-1; D is unclear. The CDR3 is 12 amino acids. Per the germline V gene, CDR1 is MNHEY and CDR2 is SMNVEV (reference sequence). V lost 8 bases to trimming and J lost 4 bases, with 11 bases between them. DNA for the CDR3: TGTGCCAGCCAAACACGGGGCACTGAAGCTTTCTTT. The encoded protein is CASQTRGTEAFF.

The chain employs TRBV5-4 and TRBJ1-2; 9 bases line up with TRBD1. This CDR3 region has 15 residues. The junction had 3 bases not matched to a gene; V was cut back by 3 bases and J by 0 bases. From germline, CDR1 is SGHNT and CDR2 YYREEE (reference sequence). The CDR3, as DNA: TGTGCCAGCAGCTGGGGACAGGGAGCTAACTATGGCTACACCTTC. This gives the protein CASSWGQGANYGYTF.

J is TRBJ2-3 and V is TRBV5-4, with 8 bases that match TRBD2. Per the germline V gene, CDR1 is SGHNT and CDR2 is YYREEE (reference sequence). The ends lost 4 bases at V and 2 bases at J; junction bases unmatched: 6. This CDR3 contains 15 residues. CDR3 DNA sequence: TGTGCCAGCAGCCTAGAGCGGGGGTTCACAGATACGCAGTATTTT. Its translation is CASSLERGFTDTQYF.

V is TRBV5-4 and J is TRBJ1-4; tentatively, D is TRBD1 (5 bases). Trimming removed 0 bases at V and 7 bases at J, with 10 bases between. The length of the CDR3 is 14 residues. Per the germline V gene, CDR1 is SGHNT and CDR2 is YYREEE (reference sequence). CDR3 region: CASSLDRFGEKLFF. CDR3 nucleotides: TGTGCCAGCAGCTTGGACAGGTTTGGTGAAAAACTGTTTTTT.

This rearrangement joins TRBV7-2 to TRBJ2-4; 13 bases agree with TRBD2. V lost 4 bases and J lost 0; bases outside the gene matches: 9. Germline V gives CDR1 SGHTA, CDR2 FQGNSA. The length of the CDR3 is 19 residues. The CDR3, as DNA: TGTGCCAGCAGCTACGGACTAGCGGGAGCGTCTGGAGCCAAAAACATTCAGTACTTC. It encodes CASSYGLAGASGAKNIQYF.

This chain connects TRBV7-9 to TRBJ1-6; 7 bases agree with TRBD1. The CDR3 spans 13 residues. Per the germline V gene, CDR1 is SEHNR and CDR2 is FQNEAQ (reference sequence). Germline trimming cut 2 bases from V and 10 bases from J; bases unmatched to any gene: 2. CDR3 residues: CASSLQGESPLHF. In nucleotides, the CDR3 is TGTGCCAGCAGCTTACAGGGGGAATCACCCCTCCACTTT.

V and J are TRBV9 and TRBJ2-1, with 11 bases matching TRBD2. The germline gives CDR1 SGDLS, CDR2 YYNGEE. V lost 0 bases to trimming and J lost 5 bases; unmatched junction nucleotides: 10. The CDR3 has 18 residues. This chain's CDR3 is CASSVVSVGTSGDNEQFF. The CDR3 coding sequence is TGTGCCAGCAGCGTAGTAAGTGTGGGGACTAGCGGAGACAATGAGCAGTTCTTC.

The chain joins TRBV10-3 to TRBJ2-7, with TRBD2 matching over 7 bases. The V gene's germline CDR1 is ENHRY and CDR2 SYGVKD. The CDR3 is 13 residues long. The V gene end was trimmed by 7 bases and the J gene end by 7 bases; junction bases not matched to a gene: 10. The CDR3 region is CAITTSGVREQYF. The CDR3 DNA follows: TGTGCCATCACAACGAGCGGGGTAAGGGAGCAGTACTTC.

The rearrangement joins TRBV27 to TRBJ1-1; the D gene is possibly TRBD1 (6 bases). Per germline, CDR1 MNHEY and CDR2 SMNVEV (reference sequence). The CDR3 has 15 residues. Trimming removed 0 bases from V and 5 bases from J, with 13 bases in between. The CDR3, as DNA: TGTGCCAGCAGTTTATCGAGGCAGGGGATTACTGAAGCTTTCTTT. This gives the protein CASSLSRQGITEAFF.

The V and J genes are TRBV11-3 and TRBJ2-7, with a weak D call TRBD2 (6 bases). Germline V gene sequence: CDR1 SGHNT, CDR2 YENEEA. The V and J ends lost 1 base and 4 bases respectively, with 8 bases between them. This CDR3 comprises 13 residues. CDR3 residues: CASSLGLGYEQYF. The CDR3 DNA reads TGTGCCAGCAGCTTAGGACTAGGGTACGAGCAGTACTTC.

CDR3 loop: CASSPAGRGHNEKLFF. In DNA form, the CDR3 reads TGTGCCAGCTCGCCAGCGGGGAGGGGACACAATGAAAAACTGTTTTTT. The chain uses TRBV18 and TRBJ1-4, with a tentative D call TRBD1 (6 bases). Germline V lookup: CDR1 KGHSH, CDR2 LQKENI. Trimming left V 6 bases short and J 5 bases short, with 19 bases between. This CDR3 is 16 amino acids long.

The rearrangement joins TRBV2 to TRBJ2-3; no firm D call. CDR1 and CDR2 (germline): SNHLY, FYNNEI. The CDR3 totals 11 residues. CDR3 coding DNA: TGTGTAGGCGGTACCACAGATACGCAGTATTTT. Its protein product is CVGGTTDTQYF.